This entry lists 3 T cell receptor beta chains sequenced from one sample in a study of T cell clonality in common variable immunodeficiency. Some clones are missing from TCRdb's copy, which holds only in-frame ones; the method was immunoSEQ multiplex PCR. Captured here are tens of thousands of clones, none seen once; the top ten comprise around 0.87%. Sequenced input: peripheral blood mononuclear cells. The receptor set was obtained from a person aged 18-69 years in good health.

This clone was observed many times. Read sequence stops 3 residues before the CDR3 end, and the germline J gene provides the missing end. This chain uses TRBV5-5 with TRBJ2-7, with a weak D call TRBD1 (6 bases). The CDR3 consists of 15 residues. Germline CDR1 SGHKS, CDR2 YYEKEE (reference sequence). Deletions cut 1 base from V and 2 bases from J, with 13 bases between. CDR3 bases read: TGTGCCAGCAGCTTGAACTCAGGGGACGCCTACGAG. Translation: CASSLNSGDAYE. The full CDR3 protein reads CASSLNSGDAYEQYF.

There are many counts of this clone. Read data end 3 residues before the CDR3 end; the end is taken from the germline J gene. The gene calls are TRBV6-2 or TRBV6-3 and TRBJ2-1, with D possibly TRBD2 on 6 matching bases. From germline, CDR1 is MNHEY and CDR2 SVGEGT. This CDR3 contains 14 residues. The V end lost 7 bases, the J end lost 6 bases, and 16 bases lay between the germline ends. CDR3 sequence: CASTSGGAFNEQFF. The sequenced CDR3 bases are TGTGCCAGCACCTCAGGCGGGGCGTTCAATGAG.

This clone has a handful of counts. The read halts 3 residues ahead of the CDR3 end, with the missing end drawn from the germline J gene. The chain uses TRBV5-6 and TRBJ1-1, with TRBD1 as a possible D gene (6 bases). V lost 4 bases, J lost 6 bases, and 19 bases lay in between. Per germline, CDR1 SGHDT and CDR2 YYEEEE. This CDR3 has 15 amino acids. This CDR3 is CASSTPQGRIAEAFF. The sequenced part of the CDR3 DNA is TGTGCCAGCAGCACCCCACAGGGTAGGATTGCTGAA.